This TCR beta chain was observed in a study of CD4 T cells in relation to SARS-CoV-2 and coronaviruses. Study findings and constraints: This crossreactivity analysis covered spike protein alone, no other viral proteins. In roughly 65% of donors, memory CD4+ clonotypes crossrecognized SARS-CoV-2 and at least one common cold coronavirus spike.

Worth noting for this clone: No antigen is known for it.

Before the COVID-19 pandemic, during about 2011-2019, CD4+ T cells were taken from unexposed donors. Trimming removed 2 bases from V and 1 base from J; junction bases left unmatched: 4. The CDR3 runs 15 residues. Germline CDR1 reads LGHNA; CDR2 reads YNFKEQ. Assay: immunoSEQ multiplex PCR; the TCRdb copy retains only in-frame clones and omits some. The top ten hold 1.6% of the sample, which has about 65,000 clones, about 90% seen once. The TCR comes from a human donor in good health. The sequenced material came from memory CD4+ T cells from PBMCs. The chain couples TRBV4-2 to TRBJ1-1; 7 nucleotides agree with TRBD1. The CDR3 DNA is TGTGCCAGCAGCCAACGGGACAGAGGGAACACTGAAGCTTTCTTT. Protein sequence: CASSQRDRGNTEAFF.